One and the same sample provided the 5 T cell receptor beta chains below, sequenced in a study of blood T cells in healthy people across ages. For the second PCR, which ran for about 7 to 11 cycles, a sample-barcoded 5' primer and a J-beta primer mix were used. One entry per CDR3 protein results from TCRdb running MiXCR on the 5' RACE reads. The sample shows approximately 940,000 distinct CDR3 sequences, 48% of them seen only once. The specimen sequenced was blood. These receptor sequences come from a man aged 25 to 40 in good health.

Details on this clonotype: Just one base apart from a much larger clone, this may be a read error. The J gene is TRBJ2-5, the V gene TRBV25-1; 7 bases align to TRBD2. The CDR3 contains 13 residues. Germline CDR1 is MGHDK and CDR2 is SYGVNS. V was pared by 6 bases and J by 3 bases, with 4 bases of the junction left unmatched. The CDR3 bases are TGTGCCAGCAGGGAAGGGAGGGAAGAGACCCAGTACTTC. It encodes CASREGREETQYF.

This clonotype was seen more than once but under ten times. V usage is TRBV4-1 and J usage is TRBJ2-7; D remains ambiguous. The ends were cut back, 7 bases at V and 6 bases at J, with 19 bases in the middle. The CDR3 is 14 amino acids. Per the germline V gene, CDR1 is MGHRA and CDR2 is YSYEKL. CDR3 region: CASKLDRVVSEQYF. CDR3 DNA: TGCGCCAGCAAGTTGGATAGGGTGGTTAGCGAGCAGTACTTC.

V usage is TRBV12-3 or TRBV12-4 and J usage is TRBJ2-5; tentatively, D is TRBD1 or TRBD2 (5 bases each). The CDR3 has 14 amino acids. V dropped 6 bases and J dropped 11 bases, with 22 bases sitting between them. The CDR3: CASRAGTPFNEQYF. For the CDR3, the DNA is TGTGCCAGCAGAGCCGGGACCCCCTTTAATGAGCAGTACTTC.

The chain couples TRBV6-1 to TRBJ2-2; D tentatively reads TRBD1 or TRBD2 (6 bases each). The CDR3 has 15 residues. Trimming removed 8 bases from V and 1 base from J, with 14 bases in between. Germline lookup yields CDR1 MNHNS and CDR2 SASEGT. CDR3 DNA: TGTGCCAGCTTCCAGGAGGGGGTGAACACCGGGGAGCTGTTTTTT. Protein product: CASFQEGVNTGELFF.

The rearrangement joins TRBV14 to TRBJ2-1; 8 bases match TRBD2. CDR3 length: 16 amino acids. The germline V gene has CDR1 SGHDN and CDR2 FVKESK. V trimming: 4 bases; J trimming: 4 bases; junction bases outside the gene matches: 9. The CDR3 region is CASSPLGAGGYNEQFF. The CDR3 region has the DNA TGTGCCAGCAGCCCCCTCGGGGCGGGGGGTTACAATGAGCAGTTCTTC.